Here is one T cell receptor (beta chain) with its context. The target of this receptor is not known. Base qualities are not provided; no much larger clone lies one nucleotide away. This entry is derived from a study of cytomegalovirus exposure and HLA in healthy donors (dated by TCRdb to 2016 to 2017). Regarding the study in general: An earlier analysis of approximately 550 of the donors reported more than 250 Gb of sequence data and 117 million unique TCR beta sequences from about 179 million T cells. Among a few hundred genotyped donors of the cohort, an average of about 240,000 unique TCR beta nucleotide sequences were sequenced per donor, 15% to 20% of them non-productive. An earlier analysis of several hundred of the donors applied high-throughput TCR beta sequencing to assess whether each TCR beta V gene segment acted as functional or pseudogenic. A later analysis re-examined previously published TCR beta repertoires from more than 550 donors and added high-resolution HLA genotyping to investigate patterns of TCR occurrence. Every repertoire in the discovery cohort had been generated on one and the same sequencing platform. The study aimed to test whether signatures of past pathogen exposure could be identified by cataloging public T cell receptors. Among the roughly 400 genotyped donors, 75% to 90% belonged to the genetic ancestry cluster associated with self-reported Caucasian donors. A separate validation cohort of about 110 different subjects was used in addition to the roughly 700-subject first cohort. The later analysis used no new phenotypic data to find candidate immune exposures, relying instead on TCR beta sequences and their occurrence across donors. HLA typing covered class I and class II loci at four-digit resolution. Typing coverage differed by locus: A, B, C, DRB1 and DQB1 were typed in roughly 620-630 donors, DQA1 in 522, DPA1 in roughly 590, and DPB1 in 472. Genome-wide SNP genotypes for about three fifths of the 666 donors were used in a later genetic analysis, which treated that subset as a discovery cohort. To predict cytomegalovirus infection status, the study combined high-throughput TCR immunosequencing, statistical association of individual TCRs with disease status, and machine learning. Because of strong linkage in the cohort, five DR-DQ haplotypes were treated as single units for association and clustering. Roughly 320 gigabases of sequencing data and roughly 80 million unique TCR sequences made up an early release that covered 500 to 650 HLA-typed donors. Alongside the repertoire data, information on donor age, sex, ethnicity and CMV serostatus was compiled. The study used immunosequencing to profile the T cell repertoires of approximately 640 subjects and linked those repertoires to cytomegalovirus serostatus. What the work shows at the level of the full study, not this receptor alone: In a later analysis, most CMV-associated TCR beta chains were found to appear HLA-restricted, with HLA associations seemingly driven largely by CMV exposure. The classifier was reported to diagnose cytomegalovirus status with high specificity and sensitivity in both the original and validation cohorts. Three of the identified cytomegalovirus-associated TCR beta chains were confirmed in vitro to be specific for cytomegalovirus antigens. According to a later analysis, TCR association rates differed among HLA loci, with DRB1 alleles showing the most associated TCRs and HLA-C alleles showing the fewest. When HLA alleles, especially DR and DQ, strongly co-occurred, attributing TCR associations to individual alleles was difficult. In a later analysis, around 17,000 TCR beta sequences were associated with specific HLA alleles at a false discovery rate of 0.05. Correlated functional status among segregating V segments might be attributable to linkage disequilibrium, but an unknown experimental factor could not be ruled out. Some IMGT-functional V segments, including TRBV6-2 and TRBV6-3, could not be told apart with the 87-base-pair reads, so those segments were excluded. A total of 164 TCR beta chains were listed by the study as associated with cytomegalovirus. An earlier analysis of around 500 of the donors showed that most TCR beta V segments appeared in productive rearrangements either about 87% or about 30% of the time, which broadly matched IMGT annotations. A cluster of highly shared sequence variants was judged likely to represent a technical artifact of the sequencing pipeline. Roughly uniform sequencing depth across donors was assumed in presence/absence analyses, although this assumption may not hold. An association between a missense DCLRE1C variant and V-gene and J-gene trimming of TCR beta chains was found in a later genetic analysis and replicated in an independent cohort. It was suggested by the authors that the approach could potentially be generalized to other disease states and immunological phenotypes. According to a later analysis, parvovirus B19, influenza, CMV and Epstein-Barr virus appeared linked to several top co-occurrence clusters. A further reported finding was that TCR beta sequences accurately predicted the HLA-A and HLA-B alleles for most subjects in the first cohort. A later analysis found that HLA-associated TCR beta chains were more clonally expanded and had lower generation probabilities than equally common non-associated chains. For the cohort, immune exposure information was limited to CMV serostatus. The earlier analysis of approximately 540 of the donors excluded seventeen rarely observed V segments, including chromosome 9 orphons, because counts were too low. A later genetic analysis reported fewer N-insertions in productive TCRs among donors in an Asian-associated ancestry cluster than the roughly 720-donor mean. Because HLA typing was unavailable for some donors at each locus, only the typed subset was used in association tests. Only TCR beta chains were sequenced in this cohort, and the absence of alpha or paired-chain data limited detectable features. While some public TCRs were present in many individuals, most TCR sequences turned up only very rarely across donors.

The receptor library was made with the immunoSEQ multiplex PCR assay. For the multiplex PCR, a mixture combining 60 forward primers for TCR Vbeta segments and 13 reverse primers for TCR Jbeta segments was used. A multiplex PCR assay on genomic DNA amplified the CDR3 region of rearranged TCR beta genes. Amplified TCR beta libraries were sequenced as 87-base-pair reads on the Illumina HiSeq System. The authors' pipeline ran thus. In a later analysis, about 80 million unique TCR beta chains were counted across the approximately 620 repertoires, and roughly 11 million of these chains were shared by at least two donors. To remove PCR and sequencing errors, raw reads were error-corrected and collapsed into unique sequences using a nearest-neighbor algorithm that merged closely related sequences. CDR3 sequences were aligned to IMGT reference sequences to assign V, D and J gene segments. For a sequence to be retained, a match of at least six nucleotides was required to both a V gene segment and a J gene segment. Rearrangements were called productive when the CDR3 lacked stop codons and stayed in frame with V and J; all others were non-productive. Following IMGT convention, CDR3 was defined as the stretch from the second conserved V-encoded cysteine up to the conserved J-encoded phenylalanine. The earlier analysis of roughly 590 of the donors excluded any sequence lacking an unambiguous match to a single V gene segment. An earlier analysis of several hundred of the donors called V segments functional above 56.7% productive rearrangements and segregating when the between-donor standard deviation exceeded 5%. A statistical classification framework was built for diagnosing cytomegalovirus status from the catalog of TCR beta chain sequences. In a later analysis, V and J genes were assigned by comparing TCR nucleotide sequences against IMGT/GENE-DB human TR gene sequences. Using the TCRdist pipeline, a later analysis assigned CDR3 sequences along with most-parsimonious VDJ recombination scenarios. In a later analysis, every TCR beta chain was defined by the combination of its CDR3 amino acid sequence and its V-gene family, and reads without a unique V-gene family were dropped. As a way to deal with suspected cross-contamination and a sequencing artifact, a later analysis dropped under 600 nucleotide sequences that were highly shared and had low generation probability. In a later analysis, a clonal expansion index was calculated for each public chain from normalized within-repertoire ranks of inferred template counts. Generation probabilities in a later analysis came from a VDJ recombination model fitted to out-of-frame rearrangements, and those results were checked against IGoR. In a later analysis, hypergeometric tests were used to score TCR-TCR, TCR-HLA and TCR-CMV co-occurrence, with a repertoire-size bias correction applied to TCR pairs. False discovery rates were estimated in a later analysis by permuting HLA or CMV assignments 20 times. In a later analysis, co-occurring TCRs were grouped using DBSCAN, with TCRdist sequence similarity added in when clustering inside HLA-allele-positive subsets. Repertoires with fewer than 30,000 or more than 120,000 public chains were left out of co-occurrence clustering, as were about 5 repertoires with anomalous nucleotide sharing. Not all clones reach the TCRdb copy of this immuneACCESS table, which keeps in-frame sequences only. Checked studies attribute under half of the gap to unresolved V genes and leave the rest unexplained. From that table come the V and J calls and clone size; the DNA was used to work out D and trimming. The sample has fewer than 90,000 clones on record, around four fifths of them singletons. The ten largest make up 6.5% of the sample.

Including the terminal cysteine and phenylalanine, the CDR3 comprises 11 residues. Only CDR3 DNA remains: 33 bases, in frame from the first base. CDR1 and CDR2 were assigned from the germline V gene (reference sequence) as DFQATT and SNEGSKA. Deletion took 5 bases off V and 9 bases off J, with a span of 13 bases between the germline ends. The cohort comprised 550 to 700 healthy bone marrow donors. At the time of sampling, all cohort members were nominally healthy, though unrecorded immune exposures were likely present. CMV serostatus was recorded as positive for 250 to 300 and negative for about 50% of the 666 cohort members, whereas no CMV serostatus was recorded for the donor in question. A peripheral blood sample was collected from each donor, and TCR beta sequencing was performed on peripheral blood mononuclear cells. Genomic DNA was extracted from the blood cell samples with the Qiagen DNeasy Blood Extraction Kit.

This chain joins TRBV20-1 to TRBJ1-2; 6 matching bases give a weak D call of TRBD1. The source material was PBMCs. The receptor's source is a human donor in good health. The DNA sequence is as follows: TGCAGTGCTCTTCGGACAGAGAGCTACACCTTC. This yields the protein CSALRTESYTF.